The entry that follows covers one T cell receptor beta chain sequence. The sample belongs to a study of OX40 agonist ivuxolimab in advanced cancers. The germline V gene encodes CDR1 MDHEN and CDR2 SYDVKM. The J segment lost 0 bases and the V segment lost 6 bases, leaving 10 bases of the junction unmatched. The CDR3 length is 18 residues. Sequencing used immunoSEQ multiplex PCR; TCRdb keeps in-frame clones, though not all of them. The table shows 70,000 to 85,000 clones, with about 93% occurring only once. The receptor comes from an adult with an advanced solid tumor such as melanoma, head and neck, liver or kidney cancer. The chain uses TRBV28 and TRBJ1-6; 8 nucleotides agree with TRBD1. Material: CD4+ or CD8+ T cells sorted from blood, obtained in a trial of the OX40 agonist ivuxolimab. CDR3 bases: TGTGCCAGCAGACCTGGTGTCAGGGGGCTCTCCTATAATTCACCCCTCCACTTT. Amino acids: CASRPGVRGLSYNSPLHF.